The sequence of this TCR beta chain was determined in a study of chemoradiotherapy in HPV16-positive cancers. V dropped 4 bases and J dropped 9; count of bases not matched to a gene: 4. CDR3 size: 14 residues. Germline CDR1 and CDR2: LNHDA and SQIVND (reference sequence). Repertoires were generated with immunoSEQ multiplex PCR, while TCRdb's copy carries only in-frame clones and drops some. The data show about 10,000 clones, 80% seen once. Repeated repertoire sampling spanned the course of chemoradiotherapy. This TCR was recovered from a human donor with HPV-associated anogenital cancer. The genes are TRBV19 and TRBJ1-6, with 9 bases lining up with TRBD1. The specimen was tumor tissue, collected from a patient who underwent chemoradiotherapy. The CDR3 nucleotides read TGTGCCAGTAGTACGGGACAGGGACGTTCACCCCTCCACTTT. This gives the protein CASSTGQGRSPLHF.